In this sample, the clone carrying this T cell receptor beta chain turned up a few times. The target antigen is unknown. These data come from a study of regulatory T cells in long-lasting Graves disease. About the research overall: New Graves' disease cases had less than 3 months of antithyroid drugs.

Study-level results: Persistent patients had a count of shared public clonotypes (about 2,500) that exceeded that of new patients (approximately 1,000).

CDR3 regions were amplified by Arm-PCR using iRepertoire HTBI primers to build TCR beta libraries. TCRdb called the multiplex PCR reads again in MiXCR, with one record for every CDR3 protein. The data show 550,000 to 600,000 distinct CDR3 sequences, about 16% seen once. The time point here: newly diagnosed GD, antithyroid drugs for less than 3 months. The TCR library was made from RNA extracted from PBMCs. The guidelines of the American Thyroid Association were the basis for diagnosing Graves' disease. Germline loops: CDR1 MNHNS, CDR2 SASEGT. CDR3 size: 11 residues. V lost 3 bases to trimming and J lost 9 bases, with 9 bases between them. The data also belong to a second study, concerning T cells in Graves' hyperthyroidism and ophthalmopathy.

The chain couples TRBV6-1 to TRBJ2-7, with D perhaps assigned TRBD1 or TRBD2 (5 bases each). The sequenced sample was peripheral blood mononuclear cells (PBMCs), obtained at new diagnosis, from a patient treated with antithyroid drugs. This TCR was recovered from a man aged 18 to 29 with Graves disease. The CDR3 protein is CASSDFGGQYF. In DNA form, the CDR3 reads TGTGCCAGCAGTGACTTTGGGGGGCAGTACTTC.